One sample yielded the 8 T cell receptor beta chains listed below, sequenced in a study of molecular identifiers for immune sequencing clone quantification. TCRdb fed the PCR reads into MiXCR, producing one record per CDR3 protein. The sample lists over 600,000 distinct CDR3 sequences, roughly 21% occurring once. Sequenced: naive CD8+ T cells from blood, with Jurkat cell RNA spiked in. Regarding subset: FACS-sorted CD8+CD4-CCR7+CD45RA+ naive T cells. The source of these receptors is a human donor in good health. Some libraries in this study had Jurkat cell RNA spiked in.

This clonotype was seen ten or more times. The CDR3 DNA is TGCAGTGCCCCCGAGACAGGCAACTATAATTCACCCCTCCACTTT. Translated: CSAPETGNYNSPLHF. The chain combines TRBV20-1 with TRBJ1-6; possibly TRBD1 for D (6 bases). CDR3 length: 15 residues. V dropped 6 bases and J dropped 3 bases, with 15 bases sitting between them. Looked up from germline, CDR1 is DFQATT and CDR2 is SNEGSKA (reference sequence).

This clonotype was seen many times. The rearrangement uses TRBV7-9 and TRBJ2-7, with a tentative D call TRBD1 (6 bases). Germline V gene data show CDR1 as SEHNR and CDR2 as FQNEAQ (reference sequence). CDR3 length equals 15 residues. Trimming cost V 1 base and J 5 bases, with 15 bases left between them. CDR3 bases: TGTGCCAGCAGCTTAGTTCTCGACAGGACCCACGAGCAGTACTTC. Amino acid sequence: CASSLVLDRTHEQYF.

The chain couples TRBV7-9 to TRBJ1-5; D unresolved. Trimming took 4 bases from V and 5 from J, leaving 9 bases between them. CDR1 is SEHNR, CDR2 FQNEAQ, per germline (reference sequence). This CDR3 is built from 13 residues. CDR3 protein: CASSSWADQPQHF. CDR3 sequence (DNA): TGTGCCAGCAGCTCATGGGCTGATCAGCCCCAGCATTTT.

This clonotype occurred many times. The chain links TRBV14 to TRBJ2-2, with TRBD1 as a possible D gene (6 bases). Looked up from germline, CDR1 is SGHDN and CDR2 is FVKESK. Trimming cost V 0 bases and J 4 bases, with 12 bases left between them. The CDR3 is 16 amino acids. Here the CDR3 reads CASSQDLQGPTGELFF. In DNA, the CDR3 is TGTGCCAGCAGCCAAGACTTACAGGGACCCACCGGGGAGCTGTTTTTT.

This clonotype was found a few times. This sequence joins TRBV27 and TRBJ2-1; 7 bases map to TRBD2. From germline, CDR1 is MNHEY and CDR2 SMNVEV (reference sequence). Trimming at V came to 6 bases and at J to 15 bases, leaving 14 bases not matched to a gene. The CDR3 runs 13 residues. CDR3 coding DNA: TGTGCCAGCAGCGGCTACCCGGGGGGAGGCCTGTTCTTC. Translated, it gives CASSGYPGGGLFF.

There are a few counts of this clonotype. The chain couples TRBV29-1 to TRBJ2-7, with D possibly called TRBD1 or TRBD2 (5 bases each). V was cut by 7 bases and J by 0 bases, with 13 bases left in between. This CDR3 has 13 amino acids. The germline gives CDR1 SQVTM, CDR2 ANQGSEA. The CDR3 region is CSAGTVSSYEQYF. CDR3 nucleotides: TGCAGCGCTGGGACGGTAAGCTCCTACGAGCAGTACTTC.

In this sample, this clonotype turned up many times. CDR3 sequence (DNA): TGTGCCAGCAGTGGCAGAATAGCCGGGGAGCTGTTTTTT. Encoded protein: CASSGRIAGELFF. This chain joins TRBV7-9 and TRBJ2-2; unclear D gene. The CDR3 loop spans 13 amino acids. Germline V gene lookup returns CDR1 SEHNR and CDR2 FQNEAQ (reference sequence). The V gene lost 6 bases and the J gene lost 6 bases, with 11 bases spanning the gap.

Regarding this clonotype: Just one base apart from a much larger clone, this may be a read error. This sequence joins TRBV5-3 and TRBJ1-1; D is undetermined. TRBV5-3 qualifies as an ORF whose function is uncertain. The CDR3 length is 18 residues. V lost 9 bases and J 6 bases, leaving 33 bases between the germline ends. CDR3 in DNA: TGTGCCAACAGCCCTACTGACCTAACCCCGGTAGCAAGTTCTGAAGCTTTCTTT. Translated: CANSPTDLTPVASSEAFF.